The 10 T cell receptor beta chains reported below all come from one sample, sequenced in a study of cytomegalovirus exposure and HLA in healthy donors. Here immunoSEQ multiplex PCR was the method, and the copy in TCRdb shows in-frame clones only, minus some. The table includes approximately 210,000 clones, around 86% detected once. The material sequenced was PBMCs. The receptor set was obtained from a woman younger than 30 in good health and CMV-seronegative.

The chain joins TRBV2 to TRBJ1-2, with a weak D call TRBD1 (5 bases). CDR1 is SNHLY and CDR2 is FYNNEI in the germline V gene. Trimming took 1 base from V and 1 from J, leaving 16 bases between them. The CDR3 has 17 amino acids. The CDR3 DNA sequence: TGTGCCAGCAGTGAAGGTCCGAGAGTGGGGGGTAACTATGGCTACACCTTC. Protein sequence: CASSEGPRVGGNYGYTF. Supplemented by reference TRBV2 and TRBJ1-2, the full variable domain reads EPEVTQTPSHQVTQMGQEVILRCVPISNHLYFYWYRQILGQKVEFLVSFYNNEISEKSEIFDDQFSVERPDGSNFTLKIRSTKLEDSAMYFCASSEGPRVGGNYGYTFGSGTRLTVV.

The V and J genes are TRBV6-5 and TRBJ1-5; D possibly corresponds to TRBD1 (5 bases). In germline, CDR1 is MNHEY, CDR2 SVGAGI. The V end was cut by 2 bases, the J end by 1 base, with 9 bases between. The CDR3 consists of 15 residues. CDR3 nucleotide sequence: TGTGCCAGCAGTTACCGGGCAGGGAGCAATCAGCCCCAGCATTTT. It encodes CASSYRAGSNQPQHF.

CDR3 DNA: TGTGCCAGCAGCTTGTCTTGGGGCAGGCATAACACCGGGGAGCTGTTTTTT. Its protein is CASSLSWGRHNTGELFF. The chain employs TRBV5-8 and TRBJ2-2, with D tentatively TRBD1 (5 bases). The CDR3 totals 17 residues. Germline CDR1 and CDR2: SGHTS and YDEGEE. V was pared by 1 base and J by 2 bases, with 15 bases between.

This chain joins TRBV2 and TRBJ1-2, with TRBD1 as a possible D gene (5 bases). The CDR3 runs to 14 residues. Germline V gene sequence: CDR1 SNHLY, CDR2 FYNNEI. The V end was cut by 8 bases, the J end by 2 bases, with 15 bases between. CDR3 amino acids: CASSNTGGNYGYTF. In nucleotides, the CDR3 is TGTGCCAGCTCCAACACGGGGGGAAACTATGGCTACACCTTC.

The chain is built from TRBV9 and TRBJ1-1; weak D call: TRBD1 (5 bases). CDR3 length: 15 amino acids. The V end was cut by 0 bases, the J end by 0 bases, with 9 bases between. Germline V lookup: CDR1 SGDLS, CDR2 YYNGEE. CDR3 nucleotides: TGTGCCAGCAGCGTAGGTGCGACAGTGAACACTGAAGCTTTCTTT. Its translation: CASSVGATVNTEAFF.

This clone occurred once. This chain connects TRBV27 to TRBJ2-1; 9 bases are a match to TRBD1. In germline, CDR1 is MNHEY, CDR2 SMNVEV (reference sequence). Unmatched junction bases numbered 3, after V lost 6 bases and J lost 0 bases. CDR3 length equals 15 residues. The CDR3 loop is CASRRQGVSYNEQFF. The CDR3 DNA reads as TGTGCCAGCAGGCGACAGGGGGTCTCCTACAATGAGCAGTTCTTC.

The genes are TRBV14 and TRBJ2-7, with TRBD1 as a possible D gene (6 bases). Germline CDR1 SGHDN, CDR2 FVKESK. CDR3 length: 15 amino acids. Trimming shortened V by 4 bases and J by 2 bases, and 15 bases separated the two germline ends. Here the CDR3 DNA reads TGTGCCAGCAGCCGAAAGACAGGACTCCCCTACGAGCAGTACTTC. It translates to CASSRKTGLPYEQYF.

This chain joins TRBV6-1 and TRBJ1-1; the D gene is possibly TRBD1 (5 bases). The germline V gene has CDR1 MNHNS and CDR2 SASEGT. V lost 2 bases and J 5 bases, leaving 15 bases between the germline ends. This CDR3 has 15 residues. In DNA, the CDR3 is TGTGCCAGCAGTGAATTGGGGGAGGCCTGGACTGAAGCTTTCTTT. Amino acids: CASSELGEAWTEAFF.

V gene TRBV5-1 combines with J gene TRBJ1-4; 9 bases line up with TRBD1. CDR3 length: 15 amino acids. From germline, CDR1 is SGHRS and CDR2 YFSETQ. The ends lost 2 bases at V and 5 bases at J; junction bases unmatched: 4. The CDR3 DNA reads TGCGCCAGCAGCTTCGGGACAGGGTTAAATGAAAAACTGTTTTTT. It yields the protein CASSFGTGLNEKLFF.

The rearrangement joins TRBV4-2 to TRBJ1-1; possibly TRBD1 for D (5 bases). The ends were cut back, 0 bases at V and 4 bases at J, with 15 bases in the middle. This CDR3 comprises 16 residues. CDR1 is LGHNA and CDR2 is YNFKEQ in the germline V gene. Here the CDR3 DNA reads TGTGCCAGCAGCCAAGAAGGGGTCGGGGACTTCACTGAAGCTTTCTTT. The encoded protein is CASSQEGVGDFTEAFF.